Presented here are 2 T cell receptor beta chains from one specimen sequenced in a study of control samples from healthy donors and cancer patients (dated by TCRdb to 2018 to 2021). Library preparation was by the immunoSEQ multiplex PCR assay. TCRdb took this table from immuneACCESS and kept in-frame rearrangements with V and J called. Such tables lack part of the clones; where checked against another copy, unresolved V genes explain under half of the gap, and the rest is unexplained. This sample gives tens of thousands of clones in total; roughly 87% of them show up just once. Approximately 5.1% of the sample is held by the ten biggest clonotypes. The sequencing sample was made of PBMCs. These receptors all stem from a man aged 55-75 years with colorectal cancer.

This clone was observed a single time. V gene TRBV28 combines with J gene TRBJ2-2; no definite D call. CDR1 is MDHEN, CDR2 SYDVKM, per germline. V dropped 6 bases and J dropped 4 bases, with 6 bases sitting between them. The length of the CDR3 is 12 residues. This chain's CDR3 is CASSLRTGELFF. In nucleotides, the CDR3 is TGTGCCAGCAGCTTGCGCACCGGGGAGCTGTTTTTT.

The V call is TRBV3-1 (or the pseudogene TRBV3-2), the J call TRBJ1-5, with unresolved D. Trimming removed 1 base at V and 2 bases at J, with 9 bases between. The V gene's germline CDR1 is LGHDT and CDR2 YNNKEL (reference sequence). The CDR3 runs 15 residues. The CDR3, as DNA: TGTGCCAGCAGCCAAGCGGGTGGCGGCAATCAGCCCCAGCATTTT. Protein product: CASSQAGGGNQPQHF.